The TCR beta chain under discussion was sequenced for a study of brain T cells in children with intractable seizures. This CDR3 has 16 residues. Deletions cut 0 bases from V and 2 bases from J, with 12 bases between. Germline CDR1 SGHRS, CDR2 YFSETQ. Time point defined: blood from clinic visit 5 months post-surgery; TSC patient then seizure free. Some clones are missing from TCRdb's copy, which holds only in-frame ones; the method was immunoSEQ multiplex PCR. This table holds about 340,000 clones, approximately 93% found once. Sequences were derived from peripheral blood, sampled less than 6 months after surgery. The chain links TRBV5-1 to TRBJ1-3; tentatively, D is TRBD1 (5 bases). The sequence was obtained from a boy under two years old with tuberous sclerosis and intractable seizures. As DNA, the CDR3 is TGCGCCAGCAGCTTGGGGTTCTGGGGGACTGGAAACACCATATATTTT. Amino acid sequence: CASSLGFWGTGNTIYF.